This TCR beta chain originates from a study of cytomegalovirus exposure and HLA in healthy donors (TCRdb year 2017). Regarding the complete study: An earlier analysis of 587 of the donors reported approximately 260 Gb of sequence data and approximately 120 million unique TCR beta sequences obtained from around 190 million T cells. Roughly 300 gigabases of sequencing data and around 87 million unique TCR sequences were included in an early release covering around 650 HLA-typed donors. Of the roughly 420 genotyped donors, 81% were placed in the genetic ancestry cluster associated with self-reported Caucasian donors. The study was designed to test whether signatures of past pathogen exposure could be identified by cataloging public T cell receptors. The study used immunosequencing to profile the T cell repertoires of approximately 640 subjects and linked those repertoires to cytomegalovirus serostatus. In addition to the first cohort of hundreds of subjects, a separate validation cohort of under 150 different subjects was used. To predict cytomegalovirus infection status, the study combined high-throughput TCR immunosequencing, statistical association of individual TCRs with disease status, and machine learning. A later analysis re-analyzed previously published TCR beta repertoires from approximately 670 donors and added high-resolution HLA genotyping to study TCR occurrence patterns. Rather than drawing on any new phenotypic data, the later analysis identified candidate immune exposures from TCR beta sequences and the way those sequences occurred across donors. An earlier analysis of about 620 of the donors applied high-throughput TCR beta sequencing to assess whether each TCR beta V gene segment acted as functional or pseudogenic. Donor age, sex, ethnicity and CMV serostatus were compiled together with the repertoire data. A later genetic analysis used genome-wide SNP genotypes for about three fifths of the 666 donors, treating that subset as a discovery cohort. All discovery cohort repertoires had been generated on a single sequencing platform. HLA typing covered class I and class II loci at four-digit resolution. Typing coverage differed by locus: A, B, C, DRB1 and DQB1 were typed in about 629-630 donors, DQA1 in 500 to 550, DPA1 in around 600, and DPB1 in just under 490. Roughly 5 DR-DQ haplotypes were handled as single units for association and clustering, since linkage in the cohort was strong. Among about 390 genotyped donors of the cohort, an average of roughly 240,000 unique TCR beta nucleotide sequences were sequenced per donor, around a sixth of them non-productive.

Study-wide conclusions, independent of this receptor: Some 15 rarely observed V segments, including chromosome 9 orphons, were excluded from the earlier analysis of about 610 of the donors because counts were too low. In both the original and validation cohorts, the classifier was reported to diagnose cytomegalovirus status with high specificity and sensitivity. V-gene and J-gene trimming of TCR beta chains was associated with a missense DCLRE1C variant in a later genetic analysis, and the association was replicated in an independent cohort. CMV serostatus was the only immune exposure information available for the cohort. In a later analysis, around 17,000 TCR beta sequences were associated with specific HLA alleles at a false discovery rate of 0.05. A group of highly shared sequence variants was considered likely to be a technical artifact of the sequencing pipeline. According to the authors, the approach could potentially be generalized to other disease states and immunological phenotypes. A further reported finding was that TCR beta sequences accurately predicted the HLA-A and HLA-B alleles for most subjects in the first cohort. The presence/absence analyses assumed that sequencing depth was roughly uniform across donors, and that assumption may not be true. Assigning TCR associations to individual alleles was difficult when HLA alleles, especially DR and DQ, strongly co-occurred. In a later analysis, TCR association rates were found to vary across HLA loci, with the most associated TCRs seen for DRB1 alleles and the fewest for HLA-C alleles. HLA typing was unavailable for some donors at each locus, so association tests used only the typed subset. According to a later analysis, most CMV-associated TCR beta chains appeared to be HLA-restricted, and the HLA associations seemed to be driven largely by CMV exposure. In the study, approximately 160 TCR beta chains were listed as associated with cytomegalovirus. Correlated functional status among segregating V segments might reflect linkage disequilibrium, but an unknown experimental factor could not be ruled out. Across donors, most TCR sequences were observed very rarely, whereas some public TCRs were present in many individuals. Several of the top co-occurrence clusters appeared to be linked to parvovirus B19, influenza, CMV and Epstein-Barr virus, according to a later analysis. In this cohort, only TCR beta chains were sequenced, and detectable features were limited by the absence of alpha or paired-chain data. A later analysis found that HLA-associated TCR beta chains were more clonally expanded and had lower generation probabilities than equally common non-associated chains. In an earlier analysis of some 500 of the donors, most TCR beta V segments were observed in productive rearrangements about 87% or about 30% of the time, broadly matching IMGT annotations. Some IMGT-functional V segments, including TRBV6-2 and TRBV6-3, could not be told apart with the 87-base-pair reads, so those segments were excluded. In vitro tests confirmed that a few of the cytomegalovirus-associated TCR beta chains recognize cytomegalovirus antigens. A later genetic analysis reported fewer N-insertions in productive TCRs among donors in an Asian-associated ancestry cluster than the approximately 670-donor mean.

The cohort comprised 550 to 700 healthy bone marrow donors. At the time of sampling, every cohort member was nominally healthy, though immune exposures that went unrecorded were likely present. The donor was CMV seronegative and belonged to the group of approximately 320 seronegative cohort members. Each donor provided a peripheral blood sample, and peripheral blood mononuclear cells were used for TCR beta sequencing. The Qiagen DNeasy Blood Extraction Kit was used to extract genomic DNA from the blood cell samples. Points on this clone: Its recognized antigen is unknown. Base-call qualities are not available, and no considerably larger clone is one nucleotide away.

The receptor library was made with the immunoSEQ multiplex PCR assay. The multiplex PCR relied on a mix of 60 forward primers for TCR Vbeta segments and 13 reverse primers for TCR Jbeta segments. The CDR3 region of rearranged TCR beta genes was amplified from genomic DNA by a multiplex PCR assay. The Illumina HiSeq System was used to sequence the amplified TCR beta libraries as 87-base-pair reads. Under the source paper's analysis protocol: Across the 700 or so repertoires, a later analysis counted tens of millions of unique TCR beta chains, roughly 11 million of which were shared by at least two donors. A nearest-neighbor algorithm error-corrected the raw reads and collapsed the reads into unique sequences, merging closely related sequences to remove PCR and sequencing errors. V, D and J gene segments were assigned by aligning CDR3 sequences to IMGT reference sequences. For a sequence to be retained, a match of at least six nucleotides was required to both a V gene segment and a J gene segment. A rearrangement counted as productive if the CDR3 had no stop codons and remained in frame with V and J, and every other rearrangement counted as non-productive. Following IMGT convention, CDR3 was defined as the stretch from the second conserved V-encoded cysteine to the conserved J-encoded phenylalanine. In an earlier analysis of some 550 of the donors, sequences lacking an unambiguous match to a single V gene segment were excluded. In an earlier analysis of 500 to 750 of the donors, V segments were called functional above 56.7% productive rearrangements and were called segregating when the between-donor standard deviation exceeded 5%. A statistical classification framework was built to diagnose cytomegalovirus status from the catalog of TCR beta chain sequences. A later analysis assigned V and J genes by comparing TCR nucleotide sequences with IMGT/GENE-DB human TR gene sequences. A later analysis assigned CDR3 sequences and most-parsimonious VDJ recombination scenarios with the TCRdist pipeline. In a later analysis, every TCR beta chain was defined by the combination of its CDR3 amino acid sequence and its V-gene family, and reads without a unique V-gene family were dropped. As a way to deal with suspected cross-contamination and a sequencing artifact, a later analysis dropped hundreds of nucleotide sequences that were highly shared and had low generation probability. In a later analysis, a clonal expansion index was calculated for each public chain from normalized within-repertoire ranks of inferred template counts. In a later analysis, generation probabilities were computed using a VDJ recombination model fitted to out-of-frame rearrangements, and the results were checked against IGoR. A later analysis scored TCR-TCR, TCR-HLA and TCR-CMV co-occurrence with hypergeometric tests, applying a repertoire-size bias correction to TCR pairs. False discovery rates were estimated in a later analysis by permuting HLA or CMV assignments 20 times. A later analysis grouped co-occurring TCRs with DBSCAN, adding TCRdist sequence similarity when clustering within HLA-allele-positive subsets. Co-occurrence clustering excluded repertoires with fewer than 30,000 or more than 120,000 public chains, plus five with anomalous nucleotide sharing. The clones in this table, taken by TCRdb from immuneACCESS, are in-frame only. Not every clone is retained; where verified, under half of the shortfall comes from an unresolved V gene, and the cause of the rest is unknown. V and J calls and clone size are given by that table; D and trimming were obtained from the DNA. This sample gives tens of thousands of clones in total; about 82% of them show up just once. The ten biggest clones cover 2.5% to 3% of the sample.

The CDR3 measures 13 amino acids from cysteine to phenylalanine. Of the read, only the CDR3 DNA is kept; its 39 bases are in frame from base 1. The V and J ends are trimmed by 1 base and 5 bases, leaving 6 bases between them. CDR1 and CDR2 were assigned from the germline V gene (reference sequence) as LNHDA and SQIVND. Specimen: PBMCs. This sequence was found in a woman younger than 45 in good health and CMV-seronegative. The rearrangement joined TRBV19 to TRBJ1-5; too little of a D gene remains to name it. The CDR3 region has the sequence CASSIGADQPQHF. The DNA is as follows: TGTGCCAGTAGTATAGGGGCCGATCAGCCCCAGCATTTT.